These 23 T cell receptor beta chains came from one sample sequenced in a study of T cell responses to AZD1222 COVID-19 vaccine. The data were produced by immunoSEQ multiplex PCR, yet TCRdb's version contains in-frame clones alone and is incomplete. The data show around 100,000 clones, about 89% seen once. The specimen comprised peripheral blood, sampled on day 0 of MenACWY control vaccination. These receptors were obtained from an adult in good health.

This clone was observed once. The chain employs TRBV10-3 and TRBJ2-7; no definite D call. V was clipped by 6 bases and J by 4 bases, with 16 bases between them. CDR3 length: 14 amino acids. Germline values: CDR1 ENHRY, CDR2 SYGVKD. The CDR3 here is CAIRKDQMGYEQYF. The CDR3 bases are TGTGCCATCAGGAAGGATCAGATGGGATACGAGCAGTACTTC.

The genes are TRBV28 and TRBJ1-3; 7 nucleotides align to TRBD1. The V and J ends lost 8 bases and 3 bases, in that order; junction bases with no gene match: 4. This CDR3 comprises 13 residues. CDR1 is MDHEN and CDR2 is SYDVKM in the germline V gene. The CDR3 is CASQDRVGNTIYF. For the CDR3, the DNA is TGTGCCAGCCAAGACAGGGTTGGAAACACCATATATTTT. The complete variable domain, with remaining parts taken from reference TRBV28 and TRBJ1-3, reads DVKVTQSSRYLVKRTGEKVFLECVQDMDHENMFWYRQDPGLGLRLIYFSYDVKMKEKGDIPEGYSVSREKKERFSLILESASTNQTSMYLCASQDRVGNTIYFGEGSWLTVV.

A note on this clone: One end of the junction fails to match germline, which may point to a read error. The gene calls are TRBV11-2 and TRBJ2-7; 8 nucleotides line up with TRBD2. Germline CDR1 reads SGHAT; CDR2 reads FQNNGV. This CDR3 region has 15 residues. CDR3 sequence: CASSSLGLASFEQYF. DNA of the CDR3: TGTGCCAGCAGCTCACTAGGACTAGCATCCTTCGAGCAGTACTTC.

The V and J genes are TRBV4-2 and TRBJ1-5, with a possible D match to TRBD1 (6 bases). The V end lost 4 bases, the J end lost 0 bases, and 22 bases lay between the germline ends. CDR3 size: 19 residues. CDR1 and CDR2 (germline): LGHNA, YNFKEQ. CDR3: CASSPASSVGAHSNQPQHF. The CDR3 nucleotides are TGTGCCAGCAGCCCCGCGTCCTCTGTGGGGGCTCATAGCAATCAGCCCCAGCATTTT.

The V and J genes are TRBV5-1 and TRBJ1-5; D remains ambiguous. The CDR3 has 14 residues. Per the germline V gene, CDR1 is SGHRS and CDR2 is YFSETQ. Trimming stripped 0 bases from V and 4 bases from J, with 8 bases between. The CDR3 loop is CASSLGTDNQPQHF. The CDR3 DNA reads TGCGCCAGCAGCTTGGGGACCGATAATCAGCCCCAGCATTTT.

This clone has only one observation. CDR3 sequence reads: CASNRDRNNEQFF. The CDR3 DNA is TGTGCCAGCAACCGGGACAGAAACAATGAGCAGTTCTTC. This chain connects TRBV2 to TRBJ2-1, with 7 bases matching TRBD1. CDR1 is SNHLY and CDR2 is FYNNEI in the germline V gene. V lost 7 bases, J lost 5 bases, and 5 bases stayed unmatched. The CDR3 spans 13 residues.

The V call is TRBV9, the J call TRBJ1-2; perhaps TRBD1 as D (5 bases). This CDR3 has 16 residues. The germline V and J ends were trimmed by 0 bases and 10 bases, with 22 bases remaining between them. Germline CDR1 is SGDLS and CDR2 is YYNGEE. In nucleotides, the CDR3 is TGTGCCAGCAGCGTAGAGGGACGTCCTTCTGCGGGCGACTACACCTTC. Translated: CASSVEGRPSAGDYTF.

In this sample, this clone turned up a few times. The chain links TRBV9 to TRBJ2-7; 7 nucleotides agree with TRBD1. This CDR3 region has 14 residues. Germline V gene data show CDR1 as SGDLS and CDR2 as YYNGEE. Losses at the gene ends were 6 bases for V and 4 bases for J; bases not matched to a gene: 10. The DNA for the CDR3 is TGTGCCAGCACCTTAGGTGGGACAGATTACGAGCAGTACTTC. Its protein product is CASTLGGTDYEQYF. Full variable domain (remainder filled in from reference TRBV9 and TRBJ2-7): DSGVTQTPKHLITATGQRVTLRCSPRSGDLSVYWYQQSLDQGLQFLIQYYNGEERAKGNILERFSAQQFPDLHSELNLSSLELGDSALYFCASTLGGTDYEQYFGPGTRLTVT.

The CDR3 loop reads CASSQPGVGDTQYF. The DNA of the CDR3 is TGCGCCAGCAGCCAACCGGGGGTTGGAGATACGCAGTATTTT. The chain couples TRBV5-1 to TRBJ2-3; possible D gene TRBD2, 6 bases. Germline CDR1 SGHRS, CDR2 YFSETQ. CDR3 length equals 14 residues. Trimming removed 4 bases at V and 5 bases at J, with 14 bases between.

This clone was picked up a small number of times. This chain links TRBV7-9 with TRBJ2-7, with no clear D. This CDR3 is 13 amino acids long. V was trimmed by 4 bases and J by 9 bases, leaving 16 bases between them. The germline V gene encodes CDR1 SEHNR and CDR2 FQNEAQ (reference sequence). The CDR3 coding sequence is TGTGCCAGCAGCTCCCGTGAATACGGTGGGCAGTACTTC. Protein product: CASSSREYGGQYF.

The chain employs TRBV4-3 and TRBJ2-2, with D unclear. The V gene lost 0 bases and the J gene lost 4 bases, with 12 bases spanning the gap. CDR3 size: 16 residues. Germline CDR1 is LGHNA and CDR2 is YSLEER. In DNA form, the CDR3 reads TGCGCCAGCAGCCAAGACCCAGACCCGCGCACCGGGGAGCTGTTTTTT. This gives the protein CASSQDPDPRTGELFF.

The chain carries TRBV19 and TRBJ2-7, with 8 bases identical to TRBD1. V lost 5 bases and J lost 5; bases outside the gene matches: 8. The CDR3 consists of 14 residues. In germline, CDR1 is LNHDA, CDR2 SQIVND (reference sequence). The CDR3 sequence: CASSPGGVEDEQYF. CDR3 DNA: TGTGCCAGTAGTCCAGGGGGCGTGGAGGACGAGCAGTACTTC.

The V and J genes are TRBV5-5 and TRBJ1-2, with D possibly being TRBD1 (6 bases). CDR1 is SGHKS, CDR2 YYEKEE, per germline (reference sequence). Trimming removed 5 bases at V and 2 bases at J, with 10 bases between. This CDR3 comprises 13 residues. The CDR3 region has the DNA TGTGCCAGCAGATATACAGGGAACTATGGCTACACCTTC. It is translated as CASRYTGNYGYTF.

The chain couples TRBV2 to TRBJ2-2, with D unresolved. This CDR3 spans 14 amino acids. CDR1 and CDR2 from the germline V gene are SNHLY and FYNNEI. Trimming removed 7 bases from V and 0 bases from J, with 9 bases in between. CDR3: CASIQLANTGELFF. The CDR3 bases are TGTGCCAGCATCCAGCTAGCGAACACCGGGGAGCTGTTTTTT.

The rearrangement uses TRBV29-1 and TRBJ2-5; D may be TRBD2 (5 bases). Between the trimmed V and J ends, which lost 3 bases and 0 bases, there was a span of 5 bases. CDR3 size: 12 residues. Looked up from germline, CDR1 is SQVTM and CDR2 is ANQGSEA. The CDR3 coding sequence is TGCAGCGTTGAGGACTACCAAGAGACCCAGTACTTC. Protein: CSVEDYQETQYF.

The genes are TRBV7-9 and TRBJ2-4, with 10 bases that match TRBD2. The CDR3 consists of 14 residues. The ends lost 1 base at V and 10 bases at J; junction bases unmatched: 4. Germline-derived CDR1 and CDR2 are SEHNR and FQNEAQ (reference sequence). The CDR3 sequence is CASSLVLTSGIQYF. The CDR3 DNA is TGTGCCAGCAGCTTAGTCCTGACTAGCGGGATTCAGTACTTC.

This rearrangement joins TRBV19 to TRBJ2-2; 10 bases match TRBD2. This CDR3 has 18 amino acids. V shed 5 bases, J shed 0 bases, and the junction held 9 bases outside the gene matches. Germline V gene sequence: CDR1 LNHDA, CDR2 SQIVND (reference sequence). In nucleotides, the CDR3 is TGTGCCAGTAGTTTTAGGGGACTAGCGTCCGCGAACACCGGGGAGCTGTTTTTT. Amino acids: CASSFRGLASANTGELFF. The full variable domain, rest sourced from reference TRBV19 and TRBJ2-2, is DGGITQSPKYLFRKEGQNVTLSCEQNLNHDAMYWYRQDPGQGLRLIYYSQIVNDFQKGDIAEGYSVSREKKESFPLTVTSAQKNPTAFYLCASSFRGLASANTGELFFGEGSRLTVL.

V and J are TRBV30 and TRBJ1-5; D possibly corresponds to TRBD1 (6 bases). Trimming stripped 3 bases from V and 2 bases from J, with 14 bases between. The CDR3 sequence is 15 residues long. The germline gives CDR1 GTSNPN, CDR2 SVGIG (reference sequence). DNA for the CDR3: TGTGCCTGGAGCGATATACAGGGCGGCAATCAGCCCCAGCATTTT. This encodes CAWSDIQGGNQPQHF.

V gene TRBV5-1 combines with J gene TRBJ2-3; 7 bases map to TRBD2. The CDR3 consists of 16 residues. The ends lost 0 bases at V and 2 bases at J; junction bases unmatched: 6. Germline V gene lookup returns CDR1 SGHRS and CDR2 YFSETQ. The CDR3 is CASSLEGSGFTDTQYF. For the CDR3, the DNA is TGCGCCAGCAGCTTGGAGGGTAGCGGGTTCACAGATACGCAGTATTTT.

With respect to this clone: The germline gene is not matched at one end of the junction; a read error may be the cause. The chain's CDR3 is CASSQLESSFHF. For the CDR3, the DNA is TGTGCCAGCAGCCAATTAGAGTCGTCATTCCATTTT. The chain employs TRBV14 and TRBJ1-3; D remains unclear. In germline, CDR1 is SGHDN, CDR2 FVKESK. The CDR3 is made up of 12 amino acids.

The chain employs TRBV19 and TRBJ1-5; possible D gene TRBD1, 6 bases. The V end was cut by 3 bases, the J end by 2 bases, with 11 bases between. CDR1 and CDR2 (germline): LNHDA, SQIVND (reference sequence). The length of the CDR3 is 15 residues. The CDR3 bases are TGTGCCAGTAGTATTTGGGGGCGAGGCAATCAGCCCCAGCATTTT. It yields the protein CASSIWGRGNQPQHF.

The V and J genes are TRBV11-3 and TRBJ1-5, with TRBD1 identical over 10 bases. V was pared by 1 base and J by 1 base, with 7 bases of the junction left unmatched. The CDR3 has 18 residues. The germline V gene encodes CDR1 SGHNT and CDR2 YENEEA. As DNA, the CDR3 is TGTGCCAGCAGCTTAGTAGGGGACAGGGGACACAGCAATCAGCCCCAGCATTTT. Encoded protein: CASSLVGDRGHSNQPQHF.

This chain's CDR3 is CASSYPGGGSYEQYF. In nucleotides, the CDR3 is TGTGCCAGCAGTTACCCGGGAGGAGGGTCTTACGAGCAGTACTTC. J is TRBJ2-7 and V is TRBV6-5; 7 bases map to TRBD2. This CDR3 has 15 amino acids. V gave up 2 bases and J gave up 4 bases; unmatched junction bases: 8. Germline CDR1 MNHEY, CDR2 SVGAGI.